This T cell receptor beta chain was documented in a study of shared clonotypes between healthy human individuals. Overall study findings and caveats: Clonotypes that were shared across several donors made up about 5.1% of naive CD4 clonotypes.

Donors had no recently reported acute infections or vaccinations and were HIV-negative. Division of CD4+ cells produced a CD45RA+ naive subset and a CD45RA-negative memory subset. With respect to this clone: As yet, its antigen is unknown.

Authors' processing steps: Junction-only sequences produced by ImmunoSEQ had no quality scores, so filtering differed. Some clones are missing from TCRdb's copy, which holds only in-frame ones; the method was immunoSEQ multiplex PCR. The V and J calls and clone size come from that table; D and trimming were worked out from the DNA. The sample comprises roughly 1,100,000 clones, under 80% of which are singletons, and approximately 1.5% rests with the top ten. This TCR derives from a man between 18 and 35 years old in good health. The source material was memory CD4+ T cells sorted from blood. Subset described: CD45RA-negative fraction.

The CDR3 region has the DNA TGTGCCAGAAGCTCAAAATGTAACAGGGCTCCTAACTATGGCTACACCTTC. Protein: CARSSKCNRAPNYGYTF. The chain couples TRBV5-3 to TRBJ1-2; tentative D call: TRBD1 (6 bases). TRBV5-3 is an open reading frame, and its role is uncertain. V lost 3 bases to trimming and J lost 0 bases, with 18 bases between them. The CDR3 has 17 amino acids.